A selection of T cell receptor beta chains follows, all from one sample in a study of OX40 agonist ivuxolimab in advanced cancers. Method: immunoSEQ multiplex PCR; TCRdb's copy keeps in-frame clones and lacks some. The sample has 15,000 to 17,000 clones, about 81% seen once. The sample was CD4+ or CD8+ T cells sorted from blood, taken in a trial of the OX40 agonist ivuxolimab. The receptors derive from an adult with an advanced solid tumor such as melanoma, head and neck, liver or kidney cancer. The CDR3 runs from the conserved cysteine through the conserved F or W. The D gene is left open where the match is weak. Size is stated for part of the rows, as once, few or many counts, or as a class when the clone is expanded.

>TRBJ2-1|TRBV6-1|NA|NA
TGTGCCAGCAGTTCGGAGGGGGCTGCGAGGCAGTTCTTC
CASSSEGAARQFF
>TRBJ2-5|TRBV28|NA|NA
TGTGCCAGCAGTTTTTTAGGGGTGGCGGAGACCCAGTACTTC
CASSFLGVAETQYF
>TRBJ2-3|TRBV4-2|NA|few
TGTGCCAGCAGCCAAGTATATTATTCAGATACGCAGTATTTT
CASSQVYYSDTQYF
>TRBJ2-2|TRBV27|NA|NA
TGTGCCAGCAGTTTGCGACAGGTCACCGGGGAGCTGTTTTTT
CASSLRQVTGELFF
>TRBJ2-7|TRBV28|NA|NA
TGTGCCAGCAGTTATGCGGACTACGAGCAGTACTTC
CASSYADYEQYF
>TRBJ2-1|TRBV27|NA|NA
TGTGCCAGCAGCCGGGTGGGCAATGAGCAGTTCTTC
CASSRVGNEQFF
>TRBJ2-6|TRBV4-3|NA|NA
TGCGCCAGCAGCCCATCCGACCATGGGGCCAACGTCCTGACTTTC
CASSPSDHGANVLTF
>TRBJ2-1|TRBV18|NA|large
TGTGCCAGCTCACTAGGACAGTACAATGAGCAGTTCTTC
CASSLGQYNEQFF
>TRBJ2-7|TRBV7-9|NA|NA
TGTGCCAGCAGCTTTGAGGGGGGGGCCTACGAGCAGTACTTC
CASSFEGGAYEQYF
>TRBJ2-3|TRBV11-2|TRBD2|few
TGTGCCAGCAGCTTAGTGGCGGGGGGGGATACGCAGTATTTT
CASSLVAGGDTQYF
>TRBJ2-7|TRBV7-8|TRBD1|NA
TGTGCCAGCAGCTTACTGACAGGGAACGAGCAGTACTTC
CASSLLTGNEQYF
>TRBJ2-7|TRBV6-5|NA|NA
TGTGCCAGTGGGGGACGGTCCTACGAGCAGTACTTC
CASGGRSYEQYF
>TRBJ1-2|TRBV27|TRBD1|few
TGTGCCAGCAGTCCCCAAACAGGGGACGGCTACACCTTC
CASSPQTGDGYTF
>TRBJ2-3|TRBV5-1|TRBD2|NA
TGCGCCAGCAGCTTTGAACTAGCGGGGGGGCCTCTAACAGATACGCAGTATTTT
CASSFELAGGPLTDTQYF
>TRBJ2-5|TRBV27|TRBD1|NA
TGTGCCAGCAGTGCCGGGACAGGTCGTGGGGAGACCCAGTACTTC
CASSAGTGRGETQYF
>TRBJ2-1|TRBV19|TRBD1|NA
TGTGCCAGTAGGGGGACAGCAGACAATGAGCAGTTCTTC
CASRGTADNEQFF
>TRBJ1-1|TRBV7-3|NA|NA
TGTGCCAGCAGCGAGTACGGGCAGATGAACACTGAAGCTTTCTTT
CASSEYGQMNTEAFF
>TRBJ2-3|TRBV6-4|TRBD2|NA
TGTGCCAGCAGTGACACGGCTAGCGGGGGGGCCGCGCAGTATTTT
CASSDTASGGAAQYF
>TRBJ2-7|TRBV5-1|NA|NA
TGCGCCAGCAGCTTCGCTAGCGAGAACTACGAGCAGTACTTC
CASSFASENYEQYF
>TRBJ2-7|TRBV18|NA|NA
TGTGCCACCCGTGGGTATTACGAGCAGTACTTC
CATRGYYEQYF
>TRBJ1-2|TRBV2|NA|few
TGTGCCAGCAGTGAGGGGGAACGGCATGGCTACACCTTC
CASSEGERHGYTF
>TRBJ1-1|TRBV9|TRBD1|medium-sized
TGTGCCAGCAGCGTAGGGACAGGGTTGAACACTGAAGCTTTCTTT
CASSVGTGLNTEAFF
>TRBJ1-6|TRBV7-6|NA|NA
TGTGCCAGCAGCTTAAACAGGGAAGGTAATTCACCCCTCCACTTT
CASSLNREGNSPLHF
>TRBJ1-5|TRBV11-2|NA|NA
TGTGCCAGCAGCCCGACCCCTGGAGAGGGGCAGCCCCAGCATTTT
CASSPTPGEGQPQHF
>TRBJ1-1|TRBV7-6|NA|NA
TGTGCCAGCAGCTTAAGCCAGGATTTGAACACTGAAGCTTTCTTT
CASSLSQDLNTEAFF
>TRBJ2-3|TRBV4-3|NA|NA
TGCGCCAGCAGCCAAGATCCCGGTGATGGGGCGGATACGCAGTATTTT
CASSQDPGDGADTQYF
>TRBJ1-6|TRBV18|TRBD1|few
TGTGCCAGCTCACCACCGTATTGGCAGGGGGTCTCGAATTCACCCCTCCACTTT
CASSPPYWQGVSNSPLHF
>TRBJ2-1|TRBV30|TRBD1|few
TGTGCCTGGAGAAAGGGGACAGGGGGAAGGGTGCAGTTCTTC
CAWRKGTGGRVQFF
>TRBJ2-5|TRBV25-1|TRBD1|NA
TGTGCCAGCAGTGAGGACAGGGGTTGGGAAGAGACCCAGTACTTC
CASSEDRGWEETQYF
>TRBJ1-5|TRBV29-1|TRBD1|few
TGCAGCGTTGAAGAGTCAGGGGGTAATCAGCCCCAGCATTTT
CSVEESGGNQPQHF
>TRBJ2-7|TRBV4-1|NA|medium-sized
TGCGCCAGCAGCCAAGGTTTCTCGGAGGAGCAGTACTTC
CASSQGFSEEQYF
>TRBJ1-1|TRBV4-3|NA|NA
TGCGCCAGCAGCCAAGATCCGGAAGGGGTGAGGACTGAAGCTTTCTTT
CASSQDPEGVRTEAFF
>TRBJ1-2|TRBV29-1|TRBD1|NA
TGCAGCGCCCTTCGACAGGGAGAAGGGGGCTACACCTTC
CSALRQGEGGYTF
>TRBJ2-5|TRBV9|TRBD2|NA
TGTGCCAGCAGCGCGGGAGGAAAAGAGACCCAGTACTTC
CASSAGGKETQYF
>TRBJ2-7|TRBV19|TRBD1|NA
TGTGCCAGTAGTATTGGACAGGGGGTCGCCTACGAGCAGTACTTC
CASSIGQGVAYEQYF
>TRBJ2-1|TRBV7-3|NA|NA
TGTGCCAGCAGCTTAAGGTCGCCGTCCTGGGGCAATGAGCAGTTCTTC
CASSLRSPSWGNEQFF
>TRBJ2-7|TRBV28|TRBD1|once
TGTGCCAGCAGTTCCGTGACAGGGGTCTCCTACGAGCAGTACTTC
CASSSVTGVSYEQYF
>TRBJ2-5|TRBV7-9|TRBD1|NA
TGTGCCAGCAGCTTTCAGGCCAGGGGGCAAGAGACCCAGTACTTC
CASSFQARGQETQYF
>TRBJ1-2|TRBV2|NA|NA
TGTGCCAGCAGTGAACCCCCCGACAGTCCCGTCTATGGCTACACCTTC
CASSEPPDSPVYGYTF
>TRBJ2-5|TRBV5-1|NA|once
TGCGCCAGCTCCGGGCCGGGGGAAGAGACCCAGTACTTC
CASSGPGEETQYF
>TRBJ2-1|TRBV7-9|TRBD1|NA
TGTGCCAGCAGCTCATCGACCGGGACAGGGATCAATGAGCAGTTCTTC
CASSSSTGTGINEQFF
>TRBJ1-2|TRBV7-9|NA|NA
TGTGCCAGCAGCTTAATCGAGGGGTCACTACCCCACTATGGCTACACCTTC
CASSLIEGSLPHYGYTF
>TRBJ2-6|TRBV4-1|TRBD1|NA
TGCGCCAGCAGCCAACTCGGACAGGGGATCGGCGGGGCCAACGTCCTGACTTTC
CASSQLGQGIGGANVLTF
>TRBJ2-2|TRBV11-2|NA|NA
TGTGCCAGCAGCTTTTGGACCTCCGCGGGGGAGCTGTTTTTT
CASSFWTSAGELFF
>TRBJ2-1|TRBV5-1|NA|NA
TGCGCCAGCAGCTCGCAGGACAATGAGCAGTTCTTC
CASSSQDNEQFF
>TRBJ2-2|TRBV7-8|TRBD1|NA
TGTGCCAGCAGCTTAGCGGATGGGGACAGCTACACCGGGGAGCTGTTTTTT
CASSLADGDSYTGELFF
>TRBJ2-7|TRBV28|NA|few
TGTGCCAGCAACTCCTTCCGGAACCGGGGGTACGAGCAGTACTTC
CASNSFRNRGYEQYF
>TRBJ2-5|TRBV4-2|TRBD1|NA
TGTGCCAGCAGCCAACCGGGACAGGGGGCGAAGGAGACCCAGTACTTC
CASSQPGQGAKETQYF
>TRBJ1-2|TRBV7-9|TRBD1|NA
TGTGCCAGCAGCTTAGGACAGGGTGGATATGGCTACACCTTC
CASSLGQGGYGYTF
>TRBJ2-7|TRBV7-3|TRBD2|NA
TGTGCCAGCAGCCCCCCCGGGGGGGCGCAGGGCTACGAGCAGTACTTC
CASSPPGGAQGYEQYF
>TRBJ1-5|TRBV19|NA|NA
TGTGCCAGTAGTAAGTTATGGAGGGAGAAGGTGAGCAATCAGCCCCAGCATTTT
CASSKLWREKVSNQPQHF
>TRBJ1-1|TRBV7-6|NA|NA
TGTGCCAGCAGCCCGGGGACTGAGAACACTGAAGCTTTCTTT
CASSPGTENTEAFF
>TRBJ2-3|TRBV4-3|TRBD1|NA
TGCGCCAGCAGCTACGAGACAGGGCTGGATACGCAGTATTTT
CASSYETGLDTQYF
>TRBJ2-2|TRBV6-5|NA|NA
TGTGCCAGCAGTTATTATGGGTCGGGGGAGCTGTTTTTT
CASSYYGSGELFF